This entry lists 30 T cell receptor beta chains sequenced from one sample in a study of blood T cell repertoires in COVID-19. Clones were read by immunoSEQ multiplex PCR, and TCRdb kept only the in-frame ones, dropping some. The repertoire holds about 180,000 clones, with over 80% as singletons. Sample: peripheral blood. The receptors shown here come from a woman aged 45-60 years with acute or convalescent COVID-19.

In this sample, this clone turned up once. The gene calls are TRBV2 and TRBJ2-7; 7 bases are shared with TRBD1. CDR1 is SNHLY, CDR2 FYNNEI, per germline. CDR3 length equals 15 residues. J was trimmed by 2 bases and V by 4 bases; bases with no gene match: 8. DNA for the CDR3: TGTGCCAGCAGTGTCGGGGTAGGGGGCCCCTACGAGCAGTACTTC. This encodes CASSVGVGGPYEQYF. Combining the CDR3 with reference TRBV2 and TRBJ2-7 gives the whole variable domain EPEVTQTPSHQVTQMGQEVILRCVPISNHLYFYWYRQILGQKVEFLVSFYNNEISEKSEIFDDQFSVERPDGSNFTLKIRSTKLEDSAMYFCASSVGVGGPYEQYFGPGTRLTVT.

The chain has TRBV10-3 and TRBJ2-7; TRBD1 matches at 9 bases. The CDR3 has 14 amino acids. V gave up 4 bases and J gave up 7 bases; unmatched junction bases: 8. Per germline, CDR1 ENHRY and CDR2 SYGVKD. The CDR3 loop reads CAISVGQGIREQYF. The DNA of the CDR3 is TGTGCCATCAGTGTGGGACAGGGTATCAGGGAGCAGTACTTC.

The V and J genes are TRBV14 and TRBJ2-1; 14 nucleotides agree with TRBD2. Germline-derived CDR1 and CDR2 are SGHDN and FVKESK. With V trimmed by 5 bases and J by 4 bases, 4 bases remained unmatched. This CDR3 has 16 residues. CDR3: CASSRTSGGLYNEQFF. DNA for the CDR3: TGTGCCAGCAGCAGGACTAGCGGGGGGCTTTACAATGAGCAGTTCTTC.

This clone was observed a single time. J is TRBJ2-2 and V is TRBV3-1 (or the pseudogene TRBV3-2), with 10 bases matching TRBD2. The CDR3 spans 16 residues. CDR1 LGHDT and CDR2 YNNKEL come from the germline V gene (reference sequence). V dropped 0 bases and J dropped 4; count of bases not matched to a gene: 2. CDR3 sequence (DNA): TGTGCCAGCAGCCAAGATAGGACTAGCGGCACCGGGGAGCTGTTTTTT. Amino acids: CASSQDRTSGTGELFF.

This clone turned up a few times. The rearrangement joins TRBV7-9 to TRBJ2-2; D may be TRBD1 (5 bases). Germline V gene data show CDR1 as SEHNR and CDR2 as FQNEAQ (reference sequence). This CDR3 has 14 residues. Trimming pared 1 base from V and 2 bases from J, leaving 5 bases between. As DNA, the CDR3 is TGTGCCAGCAGCTTAGGGACAAACACCGGGGAGCTGTTTTTT. Translation gives CASSLGTNTGELFF.

V usage is TRBV7-9 and J usage is TRBJ2-1; 8 bases are a match to TRBD1. The CDR3 length is 12 residues. Trimming cost V 6 bases and J 8 bases; bases outside gene matches: 3. Germline V gives CDR1 SEHNR, CDR2 FQNEAQ (reference sequence). CDR3: CASRKQGDEQFF. For the CDR3, the DNA is TGTGCCAGCAGGAAACAGGGGGATGAGCAGTTCTTC.

This rearrangement joins TRBV10-3 to TRBJ1-2; maybe TRBD1 (5 bases). CDR1 and CDR2 (germline): ENHRY, SYGVKD. The CDR3 covers 13 residues. V lost 0 bases, J lost 8 bases, and 10 bases lay in between. The CDR3 nucleotides are TGTGCCATCAGTGAGTCTTTGCGGGGCGGCTACACCTTC. It encodes CAISESLRGGYTF.

The V call is TRBV5-4, the J call TRBJ1-2, with TRBD1 identical over 10 bases. Germline CDR1 is SGHNT and CDR2 is YYREEE (reference sequence). The CDR3 is made up of 14 amino acids. V lost 0 bases and J lost 4; bases outside the gene matches: 0. CDR3 protein: CASSLGQGAYGYTF. The CDR3 DNA follows: TGTGCCAGCAGCTTGGGACAGGGGGCCTATGGCTACACCTTC.

The chain couples TRBV5-6 to TRBJ1-5; a possible D gene is TRBD1 (5 bases). Trimming stripped 5 bases from V and 3 bases from J, with 15 bases between. Germline loops: CDR1 SGHDT, CDR2 YYEEEE. This CDR3 contains 15 residues. CDR3 sequence (DNA): TGTGCCAGCAGAGGAGGGACCGAGCCCAATCAGCCCCAGCATTTT. Translation gives CASRGGTEPNQPQHF.

The chain carries TRBV6-5 and TRBJ2-7, with 10 positions matching TRBD1. V shed 4 bases and J 7 bases; nucleotides not matched to a gene: 10. Germline V gene data show CDR1 as MNHEY and CDR2 as SVGAGI. The CDR3 covers 15 residues. For the CDR3, the DNA is TGTGCCAGCAGTTTCCCCGGGACAGGGGTGGGTGAGCAGTACTTC. Amino acids: CASSFPGTGVGEQYF.

This clone was counted once. A junction end diverges from the germline sequence, so it may reflect a read error. The V gene is TRBV11-3, the J gene TRBJ2-1; 10 positions agree with TRBD2. CDR3 length equals 17 residues. Germline loops: CDR1 SGHNT, CDR2 YENEEA. Here the CDR3 DNA reads TGTGCCACCAGCTTCGGAGTAGCGGGGGGAAGCTACAATGAGCAGTTCTTC. Translating it yields CATSFGVAGGSYNEQFF. The entire variable domain, with the rest obtained from reference TRBV11-3 and TRBJ2-1, is as follows: EAGVVQSPRYKIIEKKQPVAFWCNPISGHNTLYWYLQNLGQGPELLIRYENEEAVDDSQLPKDRFSAERLKGVDSTLKIQPAELGDSAVYLCATSFGVAGGSYNEQFFGPGTRLTVL.

This clone was observed once. This chain uses TRBV28 with TRBJ1-5; TRBD1 agrees at 8 bases. CDR3 length: 18 amino acids. Trimming cost V 2 bases and J 3 bases; bases outside gene matches: 12. Germline loops: CDR1 MDHEN, CDR2 SYDVKM. CDR3 residues: CASSLRAGGDWDNQPQHF. The DNA of the CDR3 is TGTGCCAGCAGTTTAAGGGCAGGGGGCGATTGGGACAATCAGCCCCAGCATTTT.

The V gene is TRBV6-2 or TRBV6-3, the J gene TRBJ2-6; perhaps TRBD1 as D (5 bases). CDR1 and CDR2 from the germline V gene are MNHEY and SVGEGT. This CDR3 has 12 residues. Deletions cut 6 bases from V and 13 bases from J, with 13 bases between. The CDR3 DNA sequence: TGTGCCAGCAGCGACAGTCTCCAGGTCCTGACTTTC. It yields the protein CASSDSLQVLTF.

This clone was seen a single time. V usage is TRBV11-2 and J usage is TRBJ2-5; possible D gene TRBD2, 5 bases. The CDR3 loop spans 14 amino acids. Trimming removed 5 bases from V and 5 bases from J, with 15 bases in between. CDR1 SGHAT and CDR2 FQNNGV come from the germline V gene. The CDR3 nucleotides read TGTGCCAGCAGCCCCCGCTTATCGGGGGAGACCCAGTACTTC. This codes for CASSPRLSGETQYF.

The rearrangement uses TRBV7-5 and TRBJ1-5; TRBD1 is the table's D call and was not checked against the DNA. TRBV7-5 has pseudogene status. CDR3 length: 15 amino acids. The CDR3 loop is CVRSCNSYSNQPQHF. DNA of the CDR3: TGTGTCAGAAGCTGTAACAGTTATAGCAATCAGCCCCAGCATTTT.

Remarks on this clone: A read error may produce the germline difference seen at one junction end. The genes are TRBV7-2 and TRBJ1-4, with no clear D. CDR1 is SGHTA, CDR2 FQGNSA, per germline. This CDR3 has 16 residues. This chain's CDR3 is CASSLASVATNEKLFF. DNA for the CDR3: TGTGCCAGCAGTTTAGCGTCGGTTGCAACTAATGAAAAACTGTTTTTT.

The count of this clone is one. The chain combines TRBV6-1 with TRBJ1-3, with D unresolved. Germline V gene lookup returns CDR1 MNHNS and CDR2 SASEGT. Trimming pared 2 bases from V and 2 bases from J, leaving 7 bases between. This CDR3 has 14 residues. The CDR3 bases are TGTGCCAGCAGTGAAAGAACGGCTGGAAACACCATATATTTT. It specifies CASSERTAGNTIYF.

The V and J genes are TRBV30 and TRBJ2-3; a weak D match, TRBD2 (6 bases). V dropped 3 bases and J dropped 7 bases, with 11 bases sitting between them. The V gene's germline CDR1 is GTSNPN and CDR2 SVGIG (reference sequence). The CDR3 is made up of 12 amino acids. CDR3 region: CAWSGGSNTQYF. CDR3 nucleotides: TGTGCCTGGAGCGGGGGTTCGAATACGCAGTATTTT.

The rearrangement links TRBV5-4 to TRBJ2-3, with TRBD1 matching 8 bases. This CDR3 is built from 15 residues. Per germline, CDR1 SGHNT and CDR2 YYREEE (reference sequence). Losses at the gene ends were 0 bases for V and 4 bases for J; bases not matched to a gene: 4. In DNA form, the CDR3 reads TGTGCCAGCAGCTTGGTAGGGACAGGTGCAGATACGCAGTATTTT. It specifies CASSLVGTGADTQYF.

This clone was detected a few times. The same CDR3 arises from other DNA sequences in this sample as well. The chain combines TRBV19 with TRBJ1-2; 7 bases align to TRBD1. V trimming: 1 base; J trimming: 2 bases; junction bases outside the gene matches: 4. The CDR3 is 15 amino acids. Germline V gene lookup returns CDR1 LNHDA and CDR2 SQIVND (reference sequence). The CDR3 DNA follows: TGTGCCAGTAGTATAGGGAGGGGGCTGAACTATGGCTACACCTTC. This sequence encodes CASSIGRGLNYGYTF.

The chain is built from TRBV19 and TRBJ1-2; D remains ambiguous. Trimming removed 3 bases at V and 8 bases at J, with 7 bases between. CDR1 and CDR2 (germline): LNHDA, SQIVND (reference sequence). The CDR3 has 11 residues. The CDR3 DNA reads TGTGCCAGTAGTATTATGAGGGGCTACACCTTC. Residues: CASSIMRGYTF.

The V call is TRBV6-5, the J call TRBJ1-2, with TRBD1 as a possible D gene (5 bases). This CDR3 is built from 12 residues. Trimming cost V 0 bases and J 7 bases, with 6 bases left between them. Germline CDR1 reads MNHEY; CDR2 reads SVGAGI. The CDR3 nucleotides read TGTGCCAGCAGTTACTCCAGGGTTGGCTACACCTTC. Protein sequence: CASSYSRVGYTF.

V is TRBV6-5 and J is TRBJ1-4; tentative D call: TRBD1 (5 bases). Germline-derived CDR1 and CDR2 are MNHEY and SVGAGI. CDR3 length: 16 amino acids. V lost 0 bases to trimming and J lost 7 bases, with 15 bases between them. In DNA, the CDR3 is TGTGCCAGCAGTTACTCGATGGGGACGGGGGGTGAAAAACTGTTTTTT. The encoded protein is CASSYSMGTGGEKLFF.

The rearrangement links TRBV11-3 to TRBJ2-1; D unresolved. V was pared by 3 bases and J by 2 bases, with 8 bases between. The V gene's germline CDR1 is SGHNT and CDR2 YENEEA. This CDR3 is 14 amino acids long. The CDR3 protein is CASSLTPTYNEQFF. The CDR3 bases are TGTGCCAGCAGCTTGACTCCCACCTACAATGAGCAGTTCTTC.

This chain connects TRBV5-1 to TRBJ1-6; 10 positions match TRBD1. CDR1 is SGHRS, CDR2 YFSETQ, per germline. V shed 4 bases and J 7 bases; nucleotides not matched to a gene: 5. The CDR3 totals 15 residues. The CDR3: CASSNPGQGNSPLHF. The DNA for the CDR3 is TGCGCCAGCAGCAACCCGGGACAGGGGAATTCACCCCTCCACTTT.

This clone was counted ten times or more. The chain couples TRBV7-9 to TRBJ2-7; tentative D call: TRBD1 (6 bases). V was shortened by 5 bases and J by 1 base, with 15 bases between the two germline ends. The length of the CDR3 is 15 residues. CDR1 and CDR2 from the germline V gene are SEHNR and FQNEAQ (reference sequence). The CDR3 sequence is CASSARTVPSYEQYF. As DNA, the CDR3 is TGTGCCAGCAGCGCAAGGACAGTACCGTCCTACGAGCAGTACTTC.

The chain couples TRBV7-2 to TRBJ2-1; D perhaps matches TRBD1 (6 bases). CDR3 size: 15 residues. Germline V gives CDR1 SGHTA, CDR2 FQGNSA. The germline V and J ends were trimmed by 1 base and 9 bases, with 16 bases remaining between them. For the CDR3, the DNA is TGTGCCAGCAGCTTAGAGGACAGCTCCTTGGGTGAGCAGTTCTTC. Translating gives CASSLEDSSLGEQFF.

This clone was picked up one time. The CDR3 loop is CASSLRGQGGEKLFF. The CDR3 DNA follows: TGTGCCAGCAGTTTAAGAGGACAGGGAGGGGAAAAACTGTTTTTT. The chain employs TRBV27 and TRBJ1-4; 8 bases align to TRBD1. V gave up 2 bases and J gave up 8 bases; unmatched junction bases: 7. The CDR3 extends over 15 amino acids. Germline CDR1 MNHEY, CDR2 SMNVEV (reference sequence).

The chain has TRBV21-1 and TRBJ1-2; TRBD1 is the table's D call, not checked against the DNA. TRBV21-1 corresponds to a pseudogene. There are 16 residues in the CDR3. The CDR3 here is CASSPHGGTEVYGYTF. CDR3 DNA: TGTGCCAGCAGCCCCCACGGCGGGACAGAAGTATATGGCTACACCTTC.

The V and J genes are TRBV5-8 and TRBJ2-2; TRBD1 matches at 8 bases. V gave up 4 bases and J gave up 5 bases; unmatched junction bases: 10. The CDR3 contains 16 residues. CDR1 is SGHTS, CDR2 YDEGEE, per germline. Written as DNA, the CDR3 is TGTGCCAGCAGCCCCCGACAGGGGATGGTGACCGGGGAGCTGTTTTTT. It specifies CASSPRQGMVTGELFF.